Below are 23 T cell receptor beta chains sequenced from a single sample in a study of liver allograft versus peripheral blood T cells. Study-wide context: The study compared liver allograft T cell receptor repertoires against peripheral blood repertoires of liver transplant recipients.

TCRdb reanalysed the reads using MiXCR and keeps one entry per CDR3 protein. This table holds 9,300 or so distinct CDR3 sequences, approximately 15% found once. Source of these receptors: a human patient who had a liver transplant. The graft donor may have contributed some T cells.

In this sample, this clonotype turned up many times. The chain recombines TRBV5-6 with TRBJ1-5; possible D gene TRBD1, 5 bases. The CDR3 totals 12 residues. The germline V and J ends were trimmed by 5 bases and 5 bases, with 8 bases remaining between them. Germline CDR1 SGHDT, CDR2 YYEEEE. CDR3 sequence reads: CASSFRDQPQHF. In DNA, the CDR3 is TGTGCCAGCAGTTTCAGGGATCAGCCCCAGCATTTT.

This clonotype is judged medium-sized. The genes are TRBV6-5 and TRBJ2-7, with a possible D match to TRBD1 (5 bases). The germline CDR1 and CDR2 sequences are MNHEY and SVGAGI. There are 15 residues in the CDR3. V dropped 0 bases and J dropped 6 bases, with 15 bases sitting between them. The CDR3 bases are TGTGCCAGCAGTTACTCGATTCAGGGTCTGGGCGAGCAGTACTTC. It encodes CASSYSIQGLGEQYF.

By share of the sample, this clonotype is medium-sized. The chain has TRBV6-6 and TRBJ1-5; D is unresolved. Trimming took off 2 bases at V and 1 base at J, with 6 bases between the two ends. The V gene's germline CDR1 is MNHNY and CDR2 SVGAGI (reference sequence). The CDR3 runs 14 residues. CDR3 residues: CASSYTQSNQPQHF. Written as DNA, the CDR3 is TGTGCCAGCAGTTACACACAGAGCAATCAGCCCCAGCATTTT.

By share of the sample, this clonotype is medium-sized. The chain is built from TRBV6-1 and TRBJ2-7; D might be TRBD2 (5 bases). The germline V gene encodes CDR1 MNHNS and CDR2 SASEGT. The CDR3 consists of 11 residues. The V gene lost 4 bases and the J gene lost 8 bases, with 9 bases spanning the gap. For the CDR3, the DNA is TGTGCCAGCAGTGGAGGGCAGAAGCAGTACTTC. Its protein is CASSGGQKQYF.

The rearrangement joins TRBV2 to TRBJ1-6; D may be TRBD1 (5 bases). There are 13 residues in the CDR3. V was trimmed by 7 bases and J by 9 bases, leaving 13 bases between them. Per germline, CDR1 SNHLY and CDR2 FYNNEI. CDR3 nucleotide sequence: TGTGCCAGCACCCCCAGGGAGTCTTCACCCCTCCACTTT. Translating it yields CASTPRESSPLHF.

This clonotype was seen a handful of times. This chain links TRBV7-9 with TRBJ1-4; no firm D call. Looked up from germline, CDR1 is SEHNR and CDR2 is FQNEAQ (reference sequence). The CDR3 loop spans 14 amino acids. Trimming removed 5 bases from V and 7 bases from J, with 14 bases in between. The CDR3 reads CASSLGLGREKLFF. The CDR3 DNA sequence: TGTGCCAGCAGCCTCGGACTAGGACGTGAAAAACTGTTTTTT.

The gene calls are TRBV3-1 and TRBJ1-1; no clear D. Per germline, CDR1 LGHDT and CDR2 YNNKEL (reference sequence). The CDR3 is 13 residues long. V was cut by 4 bases and J by 3 bases, with 9 bases left in between. CDR3 bases: TGTGCCAGCAGCCCCAGTTCCTACACTGAAGCTTTCTTT. Amino acids: CASSPSSYTEAFF.

This clonotype showed up many times. The chain links TRBV6-5 to TRBJ2-7, with TRBD1 matching 11 bases. The V segment lost 7 bases and the J segment 6 bases; nucleotides outside the gene matches: 5. This CDR3 is 13 amino acids long. Germline V gives CDR1 MNHEY, CDR2 SVGAGI. The CDR3 is CASKGTGGGEQYF. Here the CDR3 DNA reads TGTGCCAGCAAAGGGACAGGGGGAGGCGAGCAGTACTTC.

This clonotype is categorized as medium-sized. This chain uses TRBV28 with TRBJ1-2; D gene unclear. This CDR3 is 12 amino acids long. V was clipped by 4 bases and J by 4 bases, with 7 bases between them. Germline CDR1 MDHEN, CDR2 SYDVKM. CDR3 bases: TGTGCCAGCAGTTGGGCGGGCTATGGCTACACCTTC. It encodes CASSWAGYGYTF.

This clonotype is deemed medium-sized (0.01 to 0.1%). V is TRBV19 and J is TRBJ1-3, with 7 bases matching TRBD1. The length of the CDR3 is 14 residues. Germline CDR1 and CDR2: LNHDA and SQIVND (reference sequence). Trimming removed 7 bases from V and 2 bases from J; junction bases left unmatched: 5. This CDR3 reads CASTPGQAGNTIYF. CDR3 nucleotide sequence: TGTGCCAGTACTCCTGGACAGGCTGGAAACACCATATATTTT.

The chain is built from TRBV6-6 and TRBJ2-7; D call uncertain. The germline V gene encodes CDR1 MNHNY and CDR2 SVGAGI (reference sequence). This CDR3 is built from 15 residues. Between the trimmed V and J ends, which lost 5 bases and 1 base, there was a span of 15 bases. This CDR3 is CASSRKGIGSYEQYF. CDR3 DNA sequence: TGTGCCAGCAGTAGAAAGGGTATAGGATCCTACGAGCAGTACTTC.

This chain links TRBV11-2 with TRBJ2-2; TRBD2 matches 9 bases. The V segment lost 8 bases and the J segment 11 bases; nucleotides outside the gene matches: 15. CDR3 length: 15 residues. The germline V gene encodes CDR1 SGHAT and CDR2 FQNNGV. CDR3 sequence (DNA): TGTGCCAGCGGGGGGATAGCGGGGGAGATCGGTGAGCTGTTTTTT. It yields the protein CASGGIAGEIGELFF.

By share, this clonotype counts as medium-sized. V usage is TRBV7-2 and J usage is TRBJ1-1; D is unclear. V was cut by 1 base and J by 0 bases, with 12 bases left in between. CDR1 and CDR2 (germline): SGHTA, FQGNSA. The CDR3 covers 16 residues. The CDR3 spells CASSLVPGLMNTEAFF. The CDR3 nucleotides are TGTGCCAGCAGCTTAGTTCCAGGACTTATGAACACTGAAGCTTTCTTT.

This clonotype was found a few times. This chain joins TRBV6-5 and TRBJ2-7; TRBD1 aligns across 12 bases. Per the germline V gene, CDR1 is MNHEY and CDR2 is SVGAGI. V lost 0 bases to trimming and J lost 4 bases; unmatched junction nucleotides: 1. This CDR3 region has 15 residues. CDR3 sequence reads: CASSYSGQGAYEQYF. Here the CDR3 DNA reads TGTGCCAGCAGTTACTCGGGACAGGGGGCGTACGAGCAGTACTTC.

The V gene is TRBV12-3 or TRBV12-4, the J gene TRBJ1-6; TRBD1 matches at 9 bases. The ends lost 5 bases at V and 7 bases at J; junction bases unmatched: 6. This CDR3 is 15 amino acids long. CDR3 protein: CASSLLDRGNSPLHF. The CDR3, as DNA: TGTGCCAGCAGTCTCCTTGACAGGGGGAATTCACCCCTCCACTTT.

This clonotype has more than one count but fewer than ten. J is TRBJ1-5 and V is TRBV20-1; D is perhaps TRBD1 (5 bases). V lost 5 bases and J lost 4, with 15 bases in between. This CDR3 contains 14 residues. Germline loops: CDR1 DFQATT, CDR2 SNEGSKA (reference sequence). DNA of the CDR3: TGCAGTGCTGGGGCCCCGGGGTTGAATCAGCCCCAGCATTTT. Encoded protein: CSAGAPGLNQPQHF.

This clonotype was detected a few times. The chain carries TRBV5-1 and TRBJ1-1; 8 bases agree with TRBD1. The V gene's germline CDR1 is SGHRS and CDR2 YFSETQ. The length of the CDR3 is 16 residues. Unmatched junction bases numbered 4, after V lost 0 bases and J lost 0 bases. CDR3 loop: CASSLAGQGMNTEAFF. CDR3 nucleotides: TGCGCCAGCAGCTTGGCCGGACAGGGCATGAACACTGAAGCTTTCTTT. Based on the CDR3 plus reference TRBV5-1 and TRBJ1-1, the full variable domain is KAGVTQTPRYLIKTRGQQVTLSCSPISGHRSVSWYQQTPGQGLQFLFEYFSETQRNKGNFPGRFSGRQFSNSRSEMNVSTLELGDSALYLCASSLAGQGMNTEAFFGQGTRLTVV.

This clonotype was detected many times. This chain connects TRBV14 to TRBJ2-7; 9 bases fit TRBD2. Trimming took 3 bases from V and 0 from J; bases not matched to a gene: 0. Per the germline V gene, CDR1 is SGHDN and CDR2 is FVKESK. The CDR3 totals 14 residues. The CDR3 protein is CASSHSGSSYEQYF. CDR3 in DNA: TGTGCCAGCAGCCATAGCGGGAGCTCCTACGAGCAGTACTTC.

This chain uses TRBV14 with TRBJ1-1; possible D gene TRBD1, 5 bases. Germline V gene sequence: CDR1 SGHDN, CDR2 FVKESK. The CDR3 sequence is 14 residues long. Between the trimmed V and J ends, which lost 1 base and 7 bases, there was a span of 13 bases. The DNA of the CDR3 is TGTGCCAGCAGCCAAGGGGGGTTTGCCGTTGAAGCTTTCTTT. Protein sequence: CASSQGGFAVEAFF.

This clonotype was counted between two and nine times. The chain links TRBV2 to TRBJ1-5; D ambiguous. CDR1 and CDR2 from the germline V gene are SNHLY and FYNNEI. There are 15 residues in the CDR3. V was cut by 3 bases and J by 8 bases, with 17 bases left in between. This CDR3 reads CASSDGGGLIKPQHF. DNA for the CDR3: TGTGCCAGCAGTGACGGTGGCGGGCTGATCAAGCCCCAGCATTTT. Drawing the rest from reference TRBV2 and TRBJ1-5, the complete variable domain is EPEVTQTPSHQVTQMGQEVILRCVPISNHLYFYWYRQILGQKVEFLVSFYNNEISEKSEIFDDQFSVERPDGSNFTLKIRSTKLEDSAMYFCASSDGGGLIKPQHFGDGTRLSIL.

This clonotype was seen a few times. The gene calls are TRBV7-9 and TRBJ1-4, with TRBD1 identical over 9 bases. Germline assignment: CDR1 SEHNR and CDR2 FQNEAQ (reference sequence). The trim removed 5 bases at V and 6 bases at J, leaving 7 bases unmatched. The CDR3 is made up of 15 amino acids. CDR3 amino acids: CASSVSTGGHEKLFF. For the CDR3, the DNA is TGTGCCAGCAGCGTCTCGACAGGGGGACATGAAAAACTGTTTTTT.

This clonotype showed up just a few times. J is TRBJ2-7 and V is TRBV20-1; 10 nucleotides agree with TRBD1. V shed 4 bases and J 2 bases; nucleotides not matched to a gene: 5. Germline CDR1 DFQATT, CDR2 SNEGSKA (reference sequence). This CDR3 region has 14 residues. The CDR3 DNA reads TGCAGTGCTAAAGGGACAGGGGACCCCTACGAGCAGTACTTC. Translation gives CSAKGTGDPYEQYF.

By sample share, this clonotype is medium-sized (0.01 to 0.1%). The chain has TRBV27 and TRBJ1-6; D is perhaps TRBD1 (5 bases). The CDR3 runs to 11 residues. V was clipped by 4 bases and J by 10 bases, with 5 bases between them. Germline V CDR1 and CDR2: MNHEY, SMNVEV (reference sequence). In DNA, the CDR3 is TGTGCCAGCAGTTCAGGGTCACCCCTCCACTTT. This translates into CASSSGSPLHF.